A selection of T cell receptor beta chains follows, all from one sample in a study of blood T cell repertoires in COVID-19. Libraries were prepared by immunoSEQ multiplex PCR; TCRdb keeps only in-frame clonotypes and omits some of them. The data show 150,000 to 200,000 clones, approximately 87% seen once. The sequenced sample was peripheral blood. Receptors were obtained from a woman in her 70s with acute or convalescent COVID-19. Each CDR3 is given with its conserved first and last residue. D genes are given only for firm matches. Only part of the rows carry a size: once, few, many, or a class if the clone is expanded.

TRBV5-1	TRBJ1-2	.	.	TGCGCCAGTAGAATTAGCACGGGGGGATCTGGCTACACCTTC	CASRISTGGSGYTF
TRBV4-1	TRBJ1-2	.	once	TGCGCCAGCAGCCAACTGCCAGGGGATGGCTACACCTTC	CASSQLPGDGYTF
TRBV27	TRBJ2-1	TRBD2	.	TGTGCCAGCGCGGGACTAGCGGGAGTGGGTGAGCAGTTCTTC	CASAGLAGVGEQFF
TRBV5-5	TRBJ1-5	.	.	TGTGCCAGCAGCTGGGGAACAGGGATAGGTCAGCCCCAGCATTTT	CASSWGTGIGQPQHF
TRBV28	TRBJ2-1	.	once	TGTGCCAGCAGTCCGTACAGGGAGAATGAGCAGTTCTTC	CASSPYRENEQFF
TRBV28	TRBJ1-1	.	.	TGTGCCAGCAGTATATCACAGGTGTCGGGAGCTTTCTTT	CASSISQVSGAFF
TRBV27	TRBJ1-4	TRBD1	once	TGTGCCAGCAGTCCGGGACAGGGGTATGGTGAAAAACTGTTTTTT	CASSPGQGYGEKLFF
TRBV28	TRBJ1-2	.	.	TGTGCCAGCAGGCGTGCGGGGGGCTATGGCTACACCTTC	CASRRAGGYGYTF
TRBV5-1	TRBJ2-1	.	once	TGCGCCAGCAGCCTCGGACAGTACAATGAGCAGTTCTTC	CASSLGQYNEQFF
TRBV5-3	TRBJ2-1	TRBD1	.	TGTGCCAAATACAGGGGGGTCGGGAATGAGCAGTTCTTC	CAKYRGVGNEQFF
TRBV6-5	TRBJ2-7	TRBD2	.	TGTGCCAGCAGACATGGGACTAGCGGAGTTTACGAGCAGTACTTC	CASRHGTSGVYEQYF
TRBV6-6	TRBJ2-5	TRBD2	.	TGTGCCAGCAGTCTGTCCCGTCTAGCGGGAGTTGGAGAGACCCAGTACTTC	CASSLSRLAGVGETQYF
TRBV6-5	TRBJ1-1	TRBD1	.	TGTGCCAGCAGCAGGGGGGTACTAGAAGCTTTCTTT	CASSRGVLEAFF
TRBV7-9	TRBJ2-7	.	few	TGTGCCAGCAGTCCTACAGGGCACCCCTACGAGCAGTACTTC	CASSPTGHPYEQYF
TRBV5-1	TRBJ1-1	.	.	TGCGCCAGCAGCTTGGTTCCCGGTACCACTGAAGCTTTCTTT	CASSLVPGTTEAFF
TRBV18	TRBJ2-1	.	once	TGTGCCAGCTCCCTGAAGGGGAATTACAATGAGCAGTTCTTC	CASSLKGNYNEQFF
TRBV4-1	TRBJ2-5	TRBD2	.	TGCGCCAGCAGCCACTCCGGGACTAGCGGGGGGGAGACCCAGTACTTC	CASSHSGTSGGETQYF